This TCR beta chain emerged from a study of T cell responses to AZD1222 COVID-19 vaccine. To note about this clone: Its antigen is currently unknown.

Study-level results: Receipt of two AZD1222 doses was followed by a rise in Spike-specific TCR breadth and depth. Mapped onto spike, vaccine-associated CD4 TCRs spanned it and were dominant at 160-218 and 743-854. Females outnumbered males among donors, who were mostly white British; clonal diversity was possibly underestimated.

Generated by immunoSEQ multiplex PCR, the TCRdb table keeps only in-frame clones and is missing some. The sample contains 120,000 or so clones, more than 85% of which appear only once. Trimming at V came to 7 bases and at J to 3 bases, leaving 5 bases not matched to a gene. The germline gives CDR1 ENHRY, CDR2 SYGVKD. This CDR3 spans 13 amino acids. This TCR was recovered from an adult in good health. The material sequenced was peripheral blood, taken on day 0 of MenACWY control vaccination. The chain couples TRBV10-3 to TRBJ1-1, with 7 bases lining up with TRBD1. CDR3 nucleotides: TGTGCCATCAATGGACAGGCGGACACTGAAGCTTTCTTT. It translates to CAINGQADTEAFF.